This T cell receptor (beta chain) appears in the sequencing data of a study of T cells in Graves' hyperthyroidism and ophthalmopathy. Whole-study context: Peripheral blood was taken when the disease was first diagnosed, before any treatment began.

Together with thyroid ultrasound, orbital computed tomography, serum thyroxine and TRAb, clinical symptoms were used for diagnoses. Fresh 10 ml peripheral blood yielded PBMCs. Findings and caveats of the study: Ophthalmopathy and stable hyperthyroidism were separated by a 13 V-J model.

This clonotype was picked up a small number of times. Antigen specificity is unknown. Amplified regions were TCR beta CDR3 sequences from RNA transcripts. TCR CDR3 regions were first amplified by RT-PCR with HTBI primers. TCRdb reprocessed the multiplex PCR reads with MiXCR, giving one entry per CDR3 protein. The sample gives some 720,000 distinct CDR3 sequences, 15% to 20% of which show up once; about 8.4% is in the top ten. Germline values: CDR1 SGHTA, CDR2 FQGNSA. The CDR3 is made up of 14 amino acids. Germline trimming cut 6 bases from V and 4 bases from J; bases unmatched to any gene: 5. The origin of this receptor is a young man with Graves' hyperthyroidism. The sample consisted of blood. V and J are TRBV7-2 and TRBJ2-2; 7 bases fit TRBD1. The CDR3 coding sequence is TGTGCCAGCAGTTGGGACAGCCTCACCGGGGAGCTGTTTTTT. Its translation: CASSWDSLTGELFF.